Sequencing of this TCR beta chain was carried out in a study of T cell responses to AZD1222 COVID-19 vaccine. Study in general: Second-dose timings of about 4 or about 12 weeks were pooled. Regarding the study as a whole: The number of AZD1222 recipients seropositive at baseline was only five to seven.

Using immunoSEQ multiplex PCR, the repertoire was profiled, and TCRdb retains in-frame clones only, with some absent. The sample lists some 150,000 clones; about 89% were seen once. Points on this clone: The antigen is unknown.

Germline CDR1 and CDR2: SNHLY and FYNNEI. Trimming shortened V by 1 base and J by 8 bases, and 12 bases separated the two germline ends. The CDR3 contains 13 residues. The TCR sequence derives from an adult in good health. Sequencing was performed on peripheral blood, taken on day 0 of AZD1222 vaccination. The chain couples TRBV2 to TRBJ2-7; D is ambiguous. The CDR3 bases are TGTGCCAGCAGTGAAGAAGTTCAGGATCAGCAGTACTTC. It codes for CASSEEVQDQQYF.